The entry that follows covers one T cell receptor (beta chain) sequence. What it binds is unknown. These data belong to a study of T cell repertoires in cytomegalovirus infection. Study at large: Public TCR beta signatures were indicative of both CMV infection and a matching HLA type.

Germline CDR1 SQVTM, CDR2 ANQGSEA. Trimming took 5 bases from V and 2 from J; bases not matched to a gene: 17. The CDR3 runs to 18 residues. TCRdb reprocessed the reads with MiXCR, giving one entry per CDR3 protein. The data show roughly 300,000 distinct CDR3 sequences, about 23% seen once. Points from the study as a whole: HLA-C-restricted CMV-specific TCR beta clonotypes were dominant in the ex vivo response. Carriage of CMV together with the relevant HLA was identifiable through cumulative public TCR beta family frequency.

The sequence was obtained from a human donor in good health (CMV status not recorded). Some clones in this sample may be carry-over from other donors' samples. V gene TRBV29-1 combines with J gene TRBJ2-5; 10 nucleotides agree with TRBD2. Sequencing input: PBMCs. The CDR3 sequence: CSVQGRASGRRGQETQYF. CDR3 sequence (DNA): TGCAGCGTTCAAGGGAGGGCTAGCGGGAGAAGGGGTCAAGAGACCCAGTACTTC.